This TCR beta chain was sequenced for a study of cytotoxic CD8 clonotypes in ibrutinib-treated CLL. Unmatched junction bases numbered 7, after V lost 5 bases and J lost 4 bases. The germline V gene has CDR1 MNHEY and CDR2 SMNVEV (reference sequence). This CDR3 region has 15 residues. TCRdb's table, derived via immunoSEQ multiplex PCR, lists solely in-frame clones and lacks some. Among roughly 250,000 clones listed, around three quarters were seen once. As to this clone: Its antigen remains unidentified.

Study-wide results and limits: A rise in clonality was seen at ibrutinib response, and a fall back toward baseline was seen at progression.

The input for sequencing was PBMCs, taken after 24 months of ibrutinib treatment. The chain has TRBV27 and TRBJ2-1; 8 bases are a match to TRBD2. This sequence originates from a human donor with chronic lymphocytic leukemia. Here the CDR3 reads CASSPPGRDYNEQFF. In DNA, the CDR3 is TGTGCCAGCAGTCCCCCCGGGAGGGATTACAATGAGCAGTTCTTC.